The present T cell receptor (beta chain) was sequenced within a study of cytomegalovirus exposure and HLA in healthy donors. Study results and limitations: Most TCR sequences were seen very rarely across donors, but some public TCRs occurred in many. Presence/absence analysis assumed near-uniform sequencing depth across donors. A later examination showed that TCR association rates differed by HLA locus, with DRB1 most and HLA-C fewest.

On this clone: The antigen remains unidentified.

PCR used 60 Vbeta primers and 13 Jbeta primers. TCRdb keeps only in-frame clones here, not all; method: immunoSEQ multiplex PCR. The repertoire holds fewer than 200,000 clones, with 80% as singletons. This receptor was taken from a boy aged 5-17 years in good health and CMV-seronegative. The sequenced sample consisted of PBMCs.

This CDR3 is CATSRDTGVVANIQYF. CDR3 nucleotides: TGTGCCACCAGCAGAGATACGGGAGTGGTCGCAAACATTCAGTACTTC. This chain uses TRBV15 with TRBJ2-4; possible D gene TRBD2, 6 bases. Germline lookup yields CDR1 LNHNV and CDR2 YYDKDF (reference sequence). The CDR3 is made up of 16 amino acids. Trimming pared 0 bases from V and 6 bases from J, leaving 15 bases between.